This TCR beta chain was documented in a study of tumor-infiltrating lymphocytes in oesophageal squamous cell carcinoma. The V and J ends lost 6 bases and 1 base respectively, with 12 bases between them. This CDR3 comprises 14 residues. CDR1 and CDR2 (germline): DFQATT, SNEGSKA (reference sequence). To note about this clonotype: This could be a read error, since a much larger clone is one nucleotide away.

MiXCR was run by TCRdb on the PCR reads, yielding one entry per CDR3 protein. The table lists almost 20,000 distinct CDR3 sequences, less than 45% of them singletons. What was sequenced was normal esophageal tissue next to the tumor. The V gene is TRBV20-1, the J gene TRBJ1-4; D gene ambiguous. The receptor's source is a male donor with esophageal squamous cell carcinoma. CDR3 in DNA: TGCAGTGCAGCTAGGACGGAAACTAATGAAAAACTGTTTTTT. This encodes CSAARTETNEKLFF.